This T cell receptor (beta chain) was retrieved from a study of T cells in localized non-small cell lung cancer. Libraries were prepared by immunoSEQ multiplex PCR; TCRdb keeps only in-frame clonotypes and omits some of them. The sample consists of tens of thousands of clones, about nine tenths of them appearing once. Sequencing was performed on peripheral blood, taken before any cancer treatment. This clonotype originated in a woman between 35 and 75 years old with stage I lung adenocarcinoma.

CDR3 sequence: CASSLGRQRNNEKLFF. The CDR3 nucleotides read TGTGCCAGCAGCTTAGGCCGACAGCGGAATAATGAAAAACTGTTTTTT. This chain connects TRBV7-2 to TRBJ1-4, with D possibly TRBD1 on 5 matching bases. Per the germline V gene, CDR1 is SGHTA and CDR2 is FQGNSA. With 1 base removed from V and 4 bases from J, the gap between germline ends came to 13 bases. This CDR3 is 16 amino acids long.